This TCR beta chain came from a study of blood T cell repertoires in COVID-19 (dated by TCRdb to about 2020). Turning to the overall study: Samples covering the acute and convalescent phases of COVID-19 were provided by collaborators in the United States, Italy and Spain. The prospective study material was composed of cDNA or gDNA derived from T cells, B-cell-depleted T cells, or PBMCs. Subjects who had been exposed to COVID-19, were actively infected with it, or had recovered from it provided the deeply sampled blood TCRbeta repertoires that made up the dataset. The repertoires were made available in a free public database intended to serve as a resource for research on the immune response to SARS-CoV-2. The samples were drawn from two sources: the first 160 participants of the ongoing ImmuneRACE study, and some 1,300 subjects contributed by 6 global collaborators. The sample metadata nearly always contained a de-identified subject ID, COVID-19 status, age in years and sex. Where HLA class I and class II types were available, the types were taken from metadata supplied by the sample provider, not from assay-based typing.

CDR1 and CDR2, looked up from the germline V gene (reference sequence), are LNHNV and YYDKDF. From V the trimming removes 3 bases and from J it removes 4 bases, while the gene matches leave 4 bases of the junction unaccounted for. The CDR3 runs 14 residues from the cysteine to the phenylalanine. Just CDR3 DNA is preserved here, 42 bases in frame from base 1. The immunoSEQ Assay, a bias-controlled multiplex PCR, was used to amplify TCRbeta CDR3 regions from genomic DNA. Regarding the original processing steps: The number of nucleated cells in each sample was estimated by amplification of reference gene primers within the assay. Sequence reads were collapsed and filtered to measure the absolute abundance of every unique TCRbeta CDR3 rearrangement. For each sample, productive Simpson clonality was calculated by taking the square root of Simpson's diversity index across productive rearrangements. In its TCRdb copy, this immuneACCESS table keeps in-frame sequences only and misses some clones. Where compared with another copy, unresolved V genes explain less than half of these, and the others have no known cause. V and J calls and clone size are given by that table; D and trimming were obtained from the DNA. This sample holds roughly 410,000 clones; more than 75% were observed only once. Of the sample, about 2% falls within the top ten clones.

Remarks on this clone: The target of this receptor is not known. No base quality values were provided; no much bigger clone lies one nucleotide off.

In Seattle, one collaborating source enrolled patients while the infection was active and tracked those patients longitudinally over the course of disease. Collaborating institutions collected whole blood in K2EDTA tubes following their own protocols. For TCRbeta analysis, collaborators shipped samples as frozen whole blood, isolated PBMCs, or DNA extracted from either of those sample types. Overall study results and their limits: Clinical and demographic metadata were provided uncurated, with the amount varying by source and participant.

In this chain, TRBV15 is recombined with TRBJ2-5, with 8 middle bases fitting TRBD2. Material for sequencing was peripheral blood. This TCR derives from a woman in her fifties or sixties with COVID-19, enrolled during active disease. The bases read TGTGCCACCAGCAGCCGGGGGGGCCCAGAGACCCAGTACTTC. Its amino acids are CATSSRGGPETQYF.